This T cell receptor (beta chain) was observed in a study of vaccination effects on CD4 cells after COVID-19. The study's findings and limits: Both infection-induced and vaccine-induced clones contracted markedly at late post-vaccination timepoints.

Generated by immunoSEQ multiplex PCR, the TCRdb table keeps only in-frame clones and is missing some. The repertoire holds approximately 76,000 clones, with roughly 79% as singletons. Antigen-specific CD4+ T cells were first expanded with viral peptide pools by the ViraFEST assay and only then sequenced. With around ten days of culture completed, CD4+ T cells were isolated. Nucleocapsid antibodies were negative in the vaccine recipients, who had never had SARS-CoV-2 infection. Wells containing 1.5 million to 2.5 million PBMC each were cultured with roughly 10 IU/ml IL-2 and around 10 ug/ml peptides. Half-medium exchanges with IL-2 medium took place on days 3 and 7. CDR1 SNHLY and CDR2 FYNNEI come from the germline V gene. The CDR3 totals 14 residues. The germline V and J ends were trimmed by 4 bases and 0 bases, with 9 bases remaining between them. Concerning this clone: Its antigen is not identified.

This receptor was obtained from a human donor who received a COVID-19 vaccine. The sequences come from CD4+ T cells from PBMCs cultured with SARS-CoV-2 spike peptides, collected before COVID-19 vaccination. The chain recombines TRBV2 with TRBJ1-2; unclear D gene. Written as DNA, the CDR3 is TGTGCCAGCAGTGGACAAACGGCTAACTATGGCTACACCTTC. Amino acid sequence: CASSGQTANYGYTF.